This T cell receptor beta chain originates from a study of CD8 T cells in Susac syndrome (dated by TCRdb to between 2018 and 2020). Background for the entire study: Repertoire sequencing was used to test whether CD8+ T cell activation and differentiation in Susac syndrome was antigen driven. Clonality of the CD8+ T cell repertoire was compared between more than 10 healthy donors, roughly 14 Susac syndrome patients and fewer than 16 multiple sclerosis patients. Overall study results and their limits: The number of individuals in the TCR sequencing and HLA analysis was recognized as being relatively small.

RNA was extracted with the RNeasy kit and about 0.5 to 1 ug was reverse transcribed using random hexamers. The immunoSEQ multiplex PCR assay, which covers 54 Vbeta and 13 Jbeta segments, was used to amplify TCR beta CDR3 regions. Bias from PCR amplification was corrected by using a synthetic template baseline for primer optimization and for computational correction. On the study's bioinformatics: Only productive sequences were kept, with reads annotated to V, D and J genes according to IMGT and analyzed in immunoSEQ Analyzer. Clonality was calculated as one minus the Shannon entropy normalized by log2 of the number of productive unique sequences. For each patient and control, public and private clones were evaluated within the 100 most prevalent clones. A clone was defined as Susac-specific if it was absent from the healthy and MS cohorts, from roughly 990 published viral clones and from other ImmuneACCESS disease sequences. TCRdb reprocessed the public reads (quality trimming at Q25 with fastp, clone calling with MiXCR) and kept in-frame beta chains. All rows with the same CDR3 protein become a single entry with the most common DNA and genes. The V and J calls come from TCRdb's annotation, not from the publication. For this sample there are some 300,000 distinct CDR3 sequences; about 82% appear just once. Together, the top ten hold around 0.21% of the sample.

High-throughput TCR beta sequencing profiled peripheral blood CD8+ and CD4+ T cells from healthy donors, Susac syndrome patients and multiple sclerosis patients. The multiple sclerosis controls were treatment-naive patients who had stable or active relapsing-remitting disease and met the revised McDonald criteria. Bulk CD8+ and CD4+ T cells were purified by magnetic negative isolation, whereas CD8+ TEMRA cells were enriched by FACS. Blood was drawn into EDTA tubes, processed within 24 hours, and PBMCs were isolated by density gradient centrifugation. PBMCs intended for TCR sequencing were cryopreserved in liquid nitrogen and were subsequently thawed in a 37 degrees C water bath. The sorted or isolated CD4+, CD8+ and CD8+ TEMRA cells reached a purity of at least 90%. As to this clonotype: Its recognized antigen is unknown. No much larger clone exists at a distance of one base, and base qualities are not known.

Including cysteine and phenylalanine, the CDR3 has 21 amino acids. Only CDR3 DNA is held: 63 bases, read in frame from base 1. The germline V gene sets CDR1 to MNHNS and CDR2 to SASEGT. Deletion took 8 bases off V and 4 bases off J, with a span of 37 bases between the germline ends. The sequence was obtained from a human donor with multiple sclerosis. The sample consisted of CD8+ T cells from PBMCs. The chain was built from TRBV6-1 and TRBJ2-3; TRBD2 might be the D gene, on 6 matching bases. The nucleotide sequence reads as follows: TGTGCCAGCGGAGGGATGAACGCCGAGACAGTGAAGGAACATGGGGCAGATACGCAGTATTTT. Translated, this gives CASGGMNAETVKEHGADTQYF.